The clone carrying this TCR beta chain showed up many times. Both iRepertoire HTBI primers and Arm-PCR of CDR3 regions were used to build the TCR beta libraries. TCRdb recomputed calls from the multiplex PCR reads with MiXCR, one row per CDR3 protein. This table holds a few hundred thousand distinct CDR3 sequences, about a quarter found once. These data belong to a study of regulatory T cells in long-lasting Graves disease. CDR3 size: 17 residues. Germline V CDR1 and CDR2: MDHEN, SYDVKM. V was trimmed by 1 base and J by 5 bases, leaving 20 bases between them. Time point here: persistent/refractory GD, antithyroid drugs over 5 years with positive TRAb. Scientists built the TCR library using RNA that was extracted from PBMCs.

Material: peripheral blood mononuclear cells (PBMCs), obtained when the disease was refractory, from a patient treated with antithyroid drugs. The chain combines TRBV28 with TRBJ1-1; a weak D match, TRBD1 (5 bases). This receptor was taken from a female donor with Graves disease. The CDR3 spells CASSLYMGRARGTEAFF. Here the CDR3 DNA reads TGTGCCAGCAGTTTATATATGGGGCGAGCGCGTGGGACTGAAGCTTTCTTT.